The T cell receptor (beta chain) under discussion was sequenced for a study of T cell responses to AZD1222 COVID-19 vaccine (dated by TCRdb to the early 2020s). Regarding the complete study: AZD1222 recipients whose second dose came at about 4 weeks and those whose second dose came at about 12 weeks were combined into one group, since spike-specific TCR depth and breadth did not differ between the two schedules. A total of just over 230 trial participants underwent TCR sequencing, of whom under 220 had received two doses of AZD1222 and about 25 had received two doses of the MenACWY control vaccine. Trial participants were enrolled into age subgroups of 18-55, 56-69 and 70-plus years, which contained about 150, 28 and 57 TCR-sequenced participants, respectively.

Sample time point, as interpreted from the label and publication: baseline before first vaccination. The vaccinee samples were drawn from two UK trials, COV001 and COV002, one of which was a single-blind randomized controlled phase 2/3 trial testing AZD1222 (ChAdOx1 nCoV-19) in healthy adults. For TCRbeta chain sequencing, PBMC samples were collected from trial participants at day 0 and at day 28 after the second dose. The CDR3 regions of human TCRbeta chains were subjected to immunosequencing. As for how the authors treated the data: Repertoire TCRs were checked for matches against a reference library of SARS-CoV-2-specific TCRs that had been generated using the MIRA antigen-specificity platform. Breadth was defined as the fraction of unique TCRs that were SARS-CoV-2-associated, and depth was defined as the fraction of total T cells that were SARS-CoV-2-associated. Each spike-specific TCR was assigned to its reactive spike region and to a CD4 or CD8 class using the MIRA data. Log10-transformed breadth and depth values were compared by one-way ANOVA with Sidak's multiple comparisons tests. As stored in TCRdb, this immuneACCESS dataset retains in-frame rearrangements with V and J assigned. A fraction of the clones does not appear; measured against another copy, unresolved V genes explain less than half of the discrepancy, and the remainder lacks a known reason. V, J and clone size were drawn from that table, and D and trimming were deduced from the DNA. Here the sample has some 120,000 clones; under 85% occur a single time. Together, the top ten hold around 6.2% of the sample.

V is cut back by 3 bases and J by 1 base, with 6 bases in the junction unmatched. From its cysteine to its phenylalanine, the CDR3 spans 17 amino acids. The retained sequence is limited to the CDR3, 51 bases, with the frame set at the first base. A note on this clone: Its antigen specificity is not known. The input lacks base qualities; no much larger clone sits a single base away.

Study-level results and caveats: Conclusions about previously exposed vaccinees were limited because only six AZD1222 recipients were SARS-CoV-2 seropositive at baseline. Because no day 14 peak-response samples were available, the repertoires could be characterized only after the peak T cell response. The 56-69-year group was small, and its depth increase did not reach significance, likely because of low power. After two AZD1222 doses, spike-specific TCR breadth and depth were significantly higher than at day 0 and than in MenACWY recipients. Participants were mostly white British and included more females than males, and it was suggested by the authors that clonal diversity may have been underestimated. Vaccine-associated CD4 TCRs spanned the whole spike protein, with dominant responses in regions 160-218 and 743-854. Reportedly, almost half of the unique spike-specific TCRs recognized epitopes lying outside the regions that are mutated in the B.1.351 and B.1.1.7 variants.

The chain joins TRBV5-3 to TRBJ1-5; TRBD1 aligns with 11 central bases. TRBV5-3 is known as an ORF, though its function is uncertain. This clonotype was sampled from an adult in good health. Sample: peripheral blood, taken on day 0 of AZD1222 vaccination. In nucleotides, the sequence is TGTGCCAGAAGCTGGAGGACAGGGGGCAAGAGCAATCAGCCCCAGCATTTT. Translated, this is CARSWRTGGKSNQPQHF.